The next 20 T cell receptor beta chains were all read from a single sample in a study of CD8 T cells in Susac syndrome. Random hexamers were used to reverse transcribe roughly 0.45 to 1 ug of RNA. TCRdb ran MiXCR on the immunoSEQ multiplex PCR reads and lists one entry per CDR3 protein. Here the sample spans approximately 200,000 distinct CDR3 sequences, just under 95% being singletons. Sequencing input: CD4+ T cells from PBMCs. These receptors came from a human donor with multiple sclerosis.

The count of this clonotype is one. J is TRBJ1-6 and V is TRBV30, with D unclear. The CDR3 is 14 amino acids. V lost 7 bases and J lost 5, with 15 bases in between. CDR1 and CDR2 from the germline V gene are GTSNPN and SVGIG (reference sequence). This CDR3 reads CASGESADNSPLHF. Here the CDR3 DNA reads TGTGCCTCGGGTGAGTCAGCCGATAATTCACCCCTCCACTTT.

V usage is TRBV4-1 and J usage is TRBJ2-1, with 7 nucleotides matching TRBD2. Germline assignment: CDR1 MGHRA and CDR2 YSYEKL. J was trimmed by 4 bases and V by 1 base; bases with no gene match: 7. The length of the CDR3 is 16 residues. CDR3 nucleotide sequence: TGCGCCAGCAGCCAAGTCTGGCGGGGGAAATACAATGAGCAGTTCTTC. It is translated as CASSQVWRGKYNEQFF.

This rearrangement joins TRBV3-1 to TRBJ1-2; 10 bases match TRBD1. This CDR3 is built from 14 residues. J lost 7 bases, V lost 4 bases, and 6 bases had no gene match. Germline CDR1 and CDR2: LGHDT and YNNKEL (reference sequence). DNA for the CDR3: TGTGCCAGCAGCCTTAGGGACAGGGGTGTTGGCTACACCTTC. Translation gives CASSLRDRGVGYTF.

The chain recombines TRBV5-1 with TRBJ2-3, with 9 positions matching TRBD2. Per germline, CDR1 SGHRS and CDR2 YFSETQ. Germline trimming cut 0 bases from V and 2 bases from J; bases unmatched to any gene: 4. The CDR3 is made up of 16 amino acids. Here the CDR3 reads CASSLDAGGSTDTQYF. DNA for the CDR3: TGCGCCAGCAGCTTGGATGCGGGGGGGTCCACAGATACGCAGTATTTT.

This chain links TRBV20-1 with TRBJ1-1, with TRBD1 identical over 7 bases. V shed 5 bases, J shed 5 bases, and the junction held 5 bases outside the gene matches. The CDR3 has 12 residues. Germline CDR1 is DFQATT and CDR2 is SNEGSKA (reference sequence). DNA for the CDR3: TGCAGTGCTTACGACAGGGCGACTGAAGCTTTCTTT. It codes for CSAYDRATEAFF.

This chain connects TRBV24-1 to TRBJ1-5; D remains ambiguous. In germline, CDR1 is KGHDR, CDR2 SFDVKD. Trimming removed 4 bases from V and 9 bases from J, with 9 bases in between. The CDR3 covers 12 residues. The CDR3 DNA reads as TGTGCCACCAGTGACCCTTTGGGGCCCCAGCATTTT. Translation: CATSDPLGPQHF.

The chain combines TRBV9 with TRBJ1-1; D gene ambiguous. Trimming took 2 bases from V and 0 from J, leaving 11 bases between them. CDR1 and CDR2 (germline): SGDLS, YYNGEE. The CDR3 runs to 15 residues. DNA of the CDR3: TGTGCCAGCAGCGTGGGAGCCCAGGTGAACACTGAAGCTTTCTTT. This translates into CASSVGAQVNTEAFF.

This sequence joins TRBV3-1 and TRBJ2-5; perhaps TRBD1 as D (6 bases). Germline V gene data show CDR1 as LGHDT and CDR2 as YNNKEL (reference sequence). There are 13 residues in the CDR3. Trimming removed 6 bases at V and 0 bases at J, with 8 bases between. The CDR3 coding sequence is TGTGCCAGCAGGGACAGAGACCAAGAGACCCAGTACTTC. As protein: CASRDRDQETQYF.

The genes are TRBV7-3 and TRBJ1-1, with TRBD1 matching over 12 bases. V shed 5 bases, J shed 7 bases, and the junction held 8 bases outside the gene matches. The CDR3 is 15 amino acids. Germline CDR1 reads SGHTA; CDR2 reads FQGTGA. DNA for the CDR3: TGTGCCAGCAGCCTCTTGGGACAGGGGGCTGATGAAGCTTTCTTT. Residues: CASSLLGQGADEAFF.

The chain has TRBV7-9 and TRBJ2-7; 7 bases match TRBD2. Germline V lookup: CDR1 SEHNR, CDR2 FQNEAQ (reference sequence). After removal of 5 bases from V and 2 bases from J, the junction contained 9 bases not matched to a gene. The CDR3 length is 15 residues. In DNA form, the CDR3 reads TGTGCCAGCAGCCAGGCGGGAGACAGAGCCTACGAGCAGTACTTC. This translates into CASSQAGDRAYEQYF. Full variable domain (missing parts from reference TRBV7-9 and TRBJ2-7): DTGVSQNPRHKITKRGQNVTFRCDPISEHNRLYWYRQTLGQGPEFLTYFQNEAQLEKSRLLSDRFSAERPKGSFSTLEIQRTEQGDSAMYLCASSQAGDRAYEQYFGPGTRLTVT.

This clonotype has a single count. The genes are TRBV24-1 and TRBJ2-1; D is possibly TRBD2 (5 bases). Trimming shortened V by 5 bases and J by 7 bases, and 14 bases separated the two germline ends. From germline, CDR1 is KGHDR and CDR2 SFDVKD. The CDR3 runs to 14 residues. CDR3 bases: TGTGCCACCAGTGCTGAGGACTTTACAAATGAGCAGTTCTTC. It yields the protein CATSAEDFTNEQFF.

The sample holds one count of this clonotype. This sequence joins TRBV9 and TRBJ2-7; possible D gene TRBD2, 6 bases. V dropped 4 bases and J dropped 3 bases, with 8 bases sitting between them. The CDR3 spans 12 residues. Germline values: CDR1 SGDLS, CDR2 YYNGEE. In DNA form, the CDR3 reads TGTGCCAGCAGCCGGGACTTCTACGAGCAGTACTTC. It yields the protein CASSRDFYEQYF.

The rearrangement links TRBV20-1 to TRBJ1-6; TRBD1 matches 7 bases. The germline gives CDR1 DFQATT, CDR2 SNEGSKA (reference sequence). There are 15 residues in the CDR3. V trimming: 6 bases; J trimming: 5 bases; junction bases outside the gene matches: 10. Written as DNA, the CDR3 is TGCAGTGCCTTAACTCCGGGACAGAATAATTCACCCCTCCACTTT. This gives the protein CSALTPGQNNSPLHF.

This clonotype was found a few times. V is TRBV18 and J is TRBJ2-7; D not certain. The germline V gene encodes CDR1 KGHSH and CDR2 LQKENI. Trimming cost V 6 bases and J 2 bases, with 8 bases left between them. The length of the CDR3 is 12 residues. CDR3 region: CASSLPPYEQYF. Written as DNA, the CDR3 is TGTGCCAGCTCGCTTCCTCCCTACGAGCAGTACTTC. Based on the CDR3 plus reference TRBV18 and TRBJ2-7, the full variable domain is NAGVMQNPRHLVRRRGQEARLRCSPMKGHSHVYWYRQLPEEGLKFMVYLQKENIIDESGMPKERFSAEFPKEGPSILRIQQVVRGDSAAYFCASSLPPYEQYFGPGTRLTVT.

The V call is TRBV30, the J call TRBJ2-1; 10 bases are a match to TRBD1. Trimming removed 2 bases from V and 15 bases from J; junction bases left unmatched: 13. CDR3 length equals 14 residues. CDR1 and CDR2 (germline): GTSNPN, SVGIG (reference sequence). This CDR3 is CAWSLGTGELGRFF. CDR3 DNA sequence: TGTGCCTGGAGTCTTGGGACAGGGGAATTAGGGCGGTTCTTC. Variable domain in full (rest from reference TRBV30 and TRBJ2-1): SQTIHQWPATLVQPVGSPLSLECTVEGTSNPNLYWYRQAAGRGLQLLFYSVGIGQISSEVPQNLSASRPQDRQFILSSKKLLLSDSGFYLCAWSLGTGELGRFFGPGTRLTVL.

The chain is built from TRBV28 and TRBJ2-7; D ambiguous. The V end was cut by 3 bases, the J end by 2 bases, with 8 bases between. Per germline, CDR1 MDHEN and CDR2 SYDVKM. The CDR3 consists of 13 residues. The DNA for the CDR3 is TGTGCCAGCAGTTTTTCACAGACCTACGAGCAGTACTTC. Translated: CASSFSQTYEQYF.

The chain couples TRBV29-1 to TRBJ1-1; D is ambiguous. This CDR3 is built from 14 residues. Germline CDR1 SQVTM, CDR2 ANQGSEA. V lost 2 bases and J 1 base, leaving 11 bases between the germline ends. CDR3: CSVEMGLGNTEAFF. As DNA, the CDR3 is TGCAGCGTTGAAATGGGGTTGGGGAACACTGAAGCTTTCTTT.

This chain joins TRBV30 and TRBJ1-4; D not resolved. CDR1 and CDR2 from the germline V gene are GTSNPN and SVGIG (reference sequence). This CDR3 is 17 amino acids long. V shed 0 bases and J shed 0 bases, with 14 bases lying between them. The CDR3 loop reads CAWSVHRVGTTNEKLFF. CDR3 DNA sequence: TGTGCCTGGAGTGTACATAGGGTTGGGACAACTAATGAAAAACTGTTTTTT.

The chain recombines TRBV13 with TRBJ2-3; the match to TRBD2 covers 12 bases. This CDR3 is 14 amino acids long. The J segment lost 7 bases and the V segment lost 4 bases, leaving 3 bases of the junction unmatched. Germline assignment: CDR1 PRHDT and CDR2 FYEKMQ (reference sequence). The CDR3 DNA is TGTGCCAGCAGCTCTAGCGGGGGGGCCAATACGCAGTATTTT. Translated, it gives CASSSSGGANTQYF. Variable domain in full (rest from reference TRBV13 and TRBJ2-3): AAGVIQSPRHLIKEKRETATLKCYPIPRHDTVYWYQQGPGQDPQFLISFYEKMQSDKGSIPDRFSAQQFSDYHSELNMSSLELGDSALYFCASSSSGGANTQYFGPGTRLTVL.

This chain uses TRBV6-5 with TRBJ1-2; D not resolved. The germline CDR1 and CDR2 sequences are MNHEY and SVGAGI. V gave up 6 bases and J gave up 4 bases, with 9 bases separating them. CDR3 size: 12 residues. The CDR3 nucleotides read TGTGCCAGCAGGGGTGGTGCCTATGGCTACACCTTC. This gives the protein CASRGGAYGYTF.